This T cell receptor beta chain was sequenced for a study of blood T cells in healthy people across ages. Notes on this clonotype: Its antigen remains unknown.

Study-level results: Higher diversity, along with more naive CD4+ cells, distinguished long-lived donors from aged donors.

The CDR3 has 16 residues. The germline V gene encodes CDR1 SGHTA and CDR2 FQGNSA. Losses at the gene ends were 5 bases for V and 2 bases for J; bases not matched to a gene: 5. Then a second PCR, running about 6 to 12 cycles, was carried out with a sample-barcoded 5' primer and a J-beta primer mix. TCRdb called the 5' RACE reads again in MiXCR, with one record for every CDR3 protein. The table shows 1,300,000 or so distinct CDR3 sequences, with around 59% occurring only once. Healthy Caucasian individuals from Russia aged about 6 to 95 served as donors. Whenever a sample was processed, at least 6 million PBMCs were isolated.

The sample was blood. The sequence was obtained from a man aged 18 to 35 in good health. The rearrangement uses TRBV7-2 and TRBJ2-7; 14 bases match TRBD2. CDR3 sequence (DNA): TGTGCCAGCAGCATCCGGACTAGCGGGGGGACCTACGAGCAGTACTTC. Amino acids: CASSIRTSGGTYEQYF.